The 13 T cell receptor delta chains given below trace back to one sample, sequenced in a study of gamma-delta chains in newborns, infants, children (dated by TCRdb to between 2018 and 2021). Reads for this sample came from an Illumina MiSeq. TCRdb called clones afresh from the public reads with CATT; identical DNA rows were later merged. The sample profile shows roughly 4,000 delta-chain clones; around 36% of them were found once. Clones ranked in the top ten supply roughly 13% of the sample. The sequenced sample consisted of blood. The receptors were sampled from a child who received the measles vaccine.

The V and J genes are TRDV1 and TRDJ1; TRDD3 aligns across 8 bases. The CDR3 runs to 21 residues. Germline CDR1 TSWWSYY, CDR2 QGS. After removal of 4 bases from V and 1 base from J, the junction contained 23 bases not matched to a gene. Written as DNA, the CDR3 is TGTGCTCTTGGGGTTAAGGGTTCCTCTTTGGGGGATCCTCCTGGCACCGATAAACTCATCTTT. Translated, it gives CALGVKGSSLGDPPGTDKLIF.

V is TRDV1 and J is TRDJ3; possibly TRDD2 for D (9 bases). Germline V lookup: CDR1 TSWWSYY, CDR2 QGS. The V gene lost 3 bases and the J gene lost 0 bases, with 27 bases spanning the gap. CDR3 length equals 23 residues. The CDR3 DNA sequence: TGTGCTCTTGGGGAGGACCTTCCTACGGTACTGGGGGCTAGCTCCTGGGACACCCGACAGATGTTTTTC. This encodes CALGEDLPTVLGASSWDTRQMFF.

A word on this clone: Germline is not matched at one junction end, which may reflect a read error. This chain connects TRDV2 to TRDJ1; 7 positions match TRDD3. This CDR3 has 17 residues. Germline V gene lookup returns CDR1 GEAIGNYY and CDR2 EKD. The CDR3 reads CACGTVLGTGATDKLIF. The CDR3 DNA is TGTGCCTGTGGCACCGTACTGGGGACAGGAGCCACCGATAAACTCATCTTT.

In regard to this clone: Within the sample, other DNA sequences also encode this same CDR3. This chain links TRDV1 with TRDJ1, with D hard to call. There are 12 residues in the CDR3. Trimming cost V 2 bases and J 11 bases, with 12 bases left between them. Looked up from germline, CDR1 is TSWWSYY and CDR2 is QGS. DNA for the CDR3: TGTGCTCTTGGGGAATATACCAAACGTCTCATCTTT. Residues: CALGEYTKRLIF.

With regard to this clone: This could be a read error, since a much larger clone is one nucleotide away. Other nucleotide sequences in the sample specify the same CDR3. The genes are TRDV1 and TRDJ2, with D perhaps matching TRDD3 (8 bases). This CDR3 is 20 amino acids long. The V end was cut by 0 bases, the J end by 5 bases, with 25 bases between. Germline V gene lookup returns CDR1 TSWWSYY and CDR2 QGS. The DNA of the CDR3 is TGTGCTCTTGGGGAACTATTCTTCCTATGCTACTGGGGGCTTACAGCACAACTCTTCTTT. Its protein product is CALGELFFLCYWGLTAQLFF.

This clone turned up a few times. The V call is TRDV1, the J call TRDJ1, with TRDD3 matching 7 bases. Germline lookup yields CDR1 TSWWSYY and CDR2 QGS. Unmatched junction bases numbered 29, after V lost 2 bases and J lost 2 bases. The CDR3 has 23 residues. The CDR3 spells CALGEALGVLSPYYWGWTDKLIF. The DNA of the CDR3 is TGTGCTCTTGGGGAAGCTCTGGGGGTTCTTAGTCCCTACTATTGGGGATGGACCGATAAACTCATCTTT.

Notes on this clone: A far larger clone lies a single base away; this is likely a read error. The chain couples TRDV1 to TRDJ1; TRDD3 aligns across 10 bases. This CDR3 has 20 amino acids. CDR1 and CDR2 from the germline V gene are TSWWSYY and QGS. CDR3 in DNA: TGTGCTCTTGGGGAGCTTATTCCCTCACTGGGGGATGTTATTTCCGATAAACTCACCTTT. The encoded protein is CALGELIPSLGDVISDKLTF.

The V gene is TRDV1, the J gene TRDJ1, with D perhaps matching TRDD3 (6 bases). Trimming left V 7 bases short and J 2 bases short, with 23 bases between. The CDR3 spans 17 residues. Germline V lookup: CDR1 TSWWSYY, CDR2 QGS. The CDR3 reads CALVEFGGPPRTDKLIF. The CDR3 DNA follows: TGTGCTCTTGTTGAGTTTGGGGGTCCACCAAGGACCGATAAACTCATCTTT.

This clone was counted a few times. The CDR3 nucleotides are TGTGCTCTTGGGGCAGATGGCTGGGGGATCCCCGAGCCCCTCATCACCGATAAACTCATCTTT. It translates to CALGADGWGIPEPLITDKLIF. This chain links TRDV1 with TRDJ1; 9 bases align to TRDD3. The ends lost 4 bases at V and 1 base at J; junction bases unmatched: 22. CDR1 and CDR2 (germline): TSWWSYY, QGS. CDR3 size: 21 residues.

This clone occurred a few times. V gene TRDV1 combines with J gene TRDJ1; 9 nucleotides align to TRDD3. Per the germline V gene, CDR1 is TSWWSYY and CDR2 is QGS. V shed 0 bases and J 6 bases; nucleotides not matched to a gene: 8. The CDR3 runs to 16 residues. In nucleotides, the CDR3 is TGTGCTCTTGGGGAACTTTGGGGGATAGGGAAGCATAAACTCATCTTT. Protein sequence: CALGELWGIGKHKLIF.

For this clone: Given a much more abundant clone one base away, this may be a read error. The chain is built from TRDV1 and TRDJ1; 13 bases agree with TRDD3. The CDR3 is 23 residues long. The V gene end was trimmed by 5 bases and the J gene end by 5 bases; junction bases not matched to a gene: 29. CDR1 is TSWWSYY and CDR2 is QGS in the germline V gene. The CDR3: CALGNFPLPSNSLYWGIRDKLIF. The DNA for the CDR3 is TGTGCTCTTGGGAACTTCCCCCTTCCCTCCAACTCTCTCTACTGGGGGATACGTGATAAACTCATCTTT.

This clone was seen more than once but under ten times. The J gene is TRDJ1, the V gene TRDV3; TRDD3 matches 10 bases. Germline lookup yields CDR1 TVYSNPD and CDR2 GDNSRS (reference sequence). Trimming removed 2 bases from V and 3 bases from J; junction bases left unmatched: 12. The CDR3 loop spans 16 amino acids. Here the CDR3 reads CAFDPFWGIGPDKLIF. The CDR3 bases are TGTGCCTTTGATCCTTTCTGGGGGATAGGGCCCGATAAACTCATCTTT.

As regards this clone: In the same sample, other DNA sequences code for this CDR3. The chain links TRDV1 to TRDJ1, with TRDD3 matching 9 bases. CDR1 is TSWWSYY, CDR2 QGS, per germline. Trimming at V came to 2 bases and at J to 0 bases, leaving 25 bases not matched to a gene. This CDR3 is built from 23 residues. CDR3 in DNA: TGTGCTCTTGGGGAAGAACTACCCTACTCGATGTTGTGGGGGATATTTTACACCGATAAACTCATCTTT. Its translation is CALGEELPYSMLWGIFYTDKLIF.